The 13 T cell receptor beta chains in this list originate from one sample, sequenced in a study of blood T cell repertoires in COVID-19. Produced via immunoSEQ multiplex PCR; TCRdb's table is partial and in-frame only. The sample includes roughly 250,000 clones, 87% of them seen just once. The sample taken for sequencing was peripheral blood. The receptors originated from a man aged 60-69 years who had recovered from COVID-19.

The CDR3 nucleotides are TGTGCCACGGTGGGACTTTTTTATACTGAAGCTTTCTTT. Translation gives CATVGLFYTEAFF. The chain has TRBV2 and TRBJ1-1, with D maybe TRBD1 (5 bases). The CDR3 runs to 13 residues. The V end was cut by 10 bases, the J end by 5 bases, with 17 bases between. The germline V gene has CDR1 SNHLY and CDR2 FYNNEI.

The chain couples TRBV19 to TRBJ1-2, with D unresolved. The CDR3 sequence is 10 residues long. V lost 8 bases, J lost 7 bases, and 8 bases lay in between. From germline, CDR1 is LNHDA and CDR2 SQIVND (reference sequence). The CDR3 protein is CASLSGGYTF. CDR3 DNA: TGTGCCAGTTTAAGCGGTGGCTACACCTTC.

The CDR3 loop reads CATSDPGTVNQPQHF. The CDR3 nucleotides are TGTGCCACCAGTGATCCCGGGACAGTCAATCAGCCCCAGCATTTT. The J gene is TRBJ1-5, the V gene TRBV24-1; the match to TRBD1 covers 7 bases. CDR3 size: 15 residues. Trimming cost V 3 bases and J 3 bases; bases outside gene matches: 4. Per germline, CDR1 KGHDR and CDR2 SFDVKD.

The rearrangement links TRBV7-8 to TRBJ1-2, with D possibly TRBD1 on 5 matching bases. This CDR3 has 13 residues. V was trimmed by 2 bases and J by 8 bases, leaving 12 bases between them. Germline CDR1 SGHVS, CDR2 FQNEAQ. The CDR3 loop is CASSLLPGVGYTF. The CDR3 nucleotides read TGTGCCAGCAGCTTATTACCGGGGGTAGGCTACACCTTC.

The genes are TRBV12-5 and TRBJ1-2; D is unclear. The germline V gene has CDR1 LGHNT and CDR2 FRNRAP. Trimming shortened V by 2 bases and J by 3 bases, and 13 bases separated the two germline ends. The CDR3 is made up of 15 amino acids. In nucleotides, the CDR3 is TGTGCTAGTGGTTTGCCCTCGGGAGGGTACTATGGCTACACCTTC. Translated, it gives CASGLPSGGYYGYTF.

The V call is TRBV5-1, the J call TRBJ1-2; tentatively, D is TRBD1 (5 bases). This CDR3 is built from 17 residues. Germline CDR1 SGHRS, CDR2 YFSETQ. V lost 4 bases and J 7 bases, leaving 26 bases between the germline ends. Here the CDR3 DNA reads TGCGCCAGCAGCCTGAGACCCACCACAGGACCCGGGGGTGGCTACACCTTC. It translates to CASSLRPTTGPGGGYTF.

The rearrangement links TRBV6-4 to TRBJ2-3; TRBD2 matches at 14 bases. J was trimmed by 4 bases and V by 10 bases; bases with no gene match: 4. Per germline, CDR1 MRHNA and CDR2 SNTAGT. The CDR3 totals 14 residues. CDR3 protein: CATRLAGGSDTQYF. The CDR3 DNA reads as TGTGCCACCAGACTAGCGGGGGGGTCAGATACGCAGTATTTT.

The J gene is TRBJ1-4, the V gene TRBV6-6; D possibly corresponds to TRBD1 (6 bases). The CDR3 spans 14 residues. The germline V and J ends were trimmed by 0 bases and 6 bases, with 8 bases remaining between them. CDR1 is MNHNY and CDR2 is SVGAGI in the germline V gene (reference sequence). CDR3 sequence: CASSYSRQDEKLFF. CDR3 DNA sequence: TGTGCCAGCAGTTACTCGAGACAGGATGAAAAACTGTTTTTT.

The rearrangement uses TRBV5-5 and TRBJ1-2, with 7 bases matching TRBD1. From germline, CDR1 is SGHKS and CDR2 YYEKEE (reference sequence). Trimming at V came to 4 bases and at J to 6 bases, leaving 6 bases not matched to a gene. The CDR3 has 13 amino acids. Here the CDR3 DNA reads TGTGCCAGCAGCCCTACAGGGGCTAATGGCTACACCTTC. Encoded protein: CASSPTGANGYTF.

The CDR3 sequence is CASSRGQVRENRYGYTF. CDR3 coding DNA: TGTGCCAGCAGTCGCGGACAAGTTAGAGAAAACCGCTATGGCTACACCTTC. This sequence joins TRBV3-1 (or the pseudogene TRBV3-2) and TRBJ1-2; D possibly corresponds to TRBD1 (5 bases). Trimming shortened V by 6 bases and J by 4 bases, and 24 bases separated the two germline ends. This CDR3 region has 17 residues. Germline lookup yields CDR1 LGHDT and CDR2 YNNKEL (reference sequence).

J is TRBJ1-1 and V is TRBV4-1, with TRBD1 as a possible D gene (5 bases). The CDR3 consists of 16 residues. The germline gives CDR1 MGHRA, CDR2 YSYEKL. With 2 bases removed from V and 3 bases from J, the gap between germline ends came to 16 bases. In DNA, the CDR3 is TGCGCCAGCAGCCAAAAAAAGAGGTCGGGGGACACTGAAGCTTTCTTT. It is translated as CASSQKKRSGDTEAFF.

The chain links TRBV6-5 to TRBJ1-1, with D perhaps matching TRBD1 (5 bases). The CDR3 runs to 12 residues. Between the trimmed V and J ends, which lost 8 bases and 0 bases, there was a span of 7 bases. Per the germline V gene, CDR1 is MNHEY and CDR2 is SVGAGI. CDR3 bases: TGTGCCAGCGCAGGGTTGAACACTGAAGCTTTCTTT. This codes for CASAGLNTEAFF.

The gene calls are TRBV3-1 (or the pseudogene TRBV3-2) and TRBJ1-1; 10 bases map to TRBD1. Germline loops: CDR1 LGHDT, CDR2 YNNKEL (reference sequence). The junction had 11 bases not matched to a gene; V was cut back by 7 bases and J by 6 bases. This CDR3 is 15 amino acids long. The CDR3 coding sequence is TGTGCCAGCACCTTCCGGGGGACAGGGGACCCTGAAGCTTTCTTT. This gives the protein CASTFRGTGDPEAFF.